Listed below are T cell receptor beta chains from one sample, sequenced in a study of T-cell memory formation after mild COVID-19. Each CDR3 protein gets one entry after TCRdb re-called the 5' RACE reads with MiXCR. This table has fewer than 300,000 distinct CDR3 sequences, about a sixth appearing once. The sequenced sample was PBMCs or a T cell subset sorted from them (not recorded which). The source is a man aged 18 to 30 who had mild COVID-19 (a few samples of this study predate the infection). Cell type and time point are not known. Each CDR3 is given with its conserved first and last residue. The D gene is left open where the match is weak. Only part of the rows carry a size: once, few, many, or a class if the clone is expanded.

D	V	size	J	DNA	CDR3
NA	TRBV7-3	NA	TRBJ1-1	TGTGCCAGCAGCCCCACAGGGAGGGGGACTGAAGCTTTCTTT	CASSPTGRGTEAFF
TRBD1	TRBV7-8	NA	TRBJ1-6	TGTGCCAGCAGCTTGTTCCACAGGGGAGGAGATTCACCCCTCCACTTT	CASSLFHRGGDSPLHF
TRBD2	TRBV27	few	TRBJ2-3	TGTGCCAGCAGTTTCGGACTAGCTGCAGATACGCAGTATTTT	CASSFGLAADTQYF
NA	TRBV4-1	few	TRBJ2-2	TGCGCCAGCAGCCGGCTACGGGGCCGGAACACCGGGGAGCTGTTTTTT	CASSRLRGRNTGELFF
NA	TRBV7-2	NA	TRBJ1-2	TGTGCCAGCACCCCGGGGGCGCGGCGGTATGGCTACACCTTC	CASTPGARRYGYTF
NA	TRBV28	few	TRBJ2-1	TGTGCCAGCAGTTTATTTGCACAGGGTCACAATGAGCAGTTCTTC	CASSLFAQGHNEQFF
NA	TRBV6-6	few	TRBJ2-7	TGTGCCAGCGGGGAGGGACAGACCTACGAGCAGTACTTC	CASGEGQTYEQYF
NA	TRBV9	once	TRBJ2-5	TGTGCCAGCAGCGTAGATACCGGAGAGACCCAGTACTTC	CASSVDTGETQYF
TRBD2	TRBV3-1	few	TRBJ2-5	TGTGCCAGCAGCCCAAGCGGGGGCAACAGGGAGACCCAGTACTTC	CASSPSGGNRETQYF
TRBD1	TRBV6-2/TRBV6-3	few	TRBJ1-5	TGTGCCAGCAAGGGACAGGGCTTCAATCAGCCCCAGCATTTT	CASKGQGFNQPQHF
TRBD2	TRBV20-1	many	TRBJ2-1	TGCAGTGCTAGAGATCCTCGCGGGGGGTACAATGAGCAGTTCTTC	CSARDPRGGYNEQFF
NA	TRBV11-2	few	TRBJ2-2	TGTGCCAGCAGCTTTCAGATTACCGGGGAGCTGTTTTTT	CASSFQITGELFF
NA	TRBV25-1	NA	TRBJ2-2	TGTGCCAGCAGCCACCGGACAGACCTCACCGGGGAGCTGTTTTTT	CASSHRTDLTGELFF
NA	TRBV12-3/TRBV12-4	NA	TRBJ2-2	TGTGCCAGCAGGGAGGGGCCCGGGACTGGGGAGCTGTTTTTT	CASREGPGTGELFF
TRBD1	TRBV20-1	few	TRBJ2-1	TGCAGTGCTAACAGGGGAAATGAGCAGTTCTTC	CSANRGNEQFF
NA	TRBV5-1	NA	TRBJ1-1	TGCGCCAGCAAATTAGGGAGCGCGGGCGCTGAAGCTTTCTTT	CASKLGSAGAEAFF
TRBD2	TRBV7-9	NA	TRBJ2-3	TGTGCCAGCAGCTTAGTAGGAGGGACTAGCGTAACAGATACGCAGTATTTT	CASSLVGGTSVTDTQYF
NA	TRBV6-5	NA	TRBJ2-7	TGTGCCAGCAGTCCACTCAGGGCGGGCGAGCAGTACTTC	CASSPLRAGEQYF
NA	TRBV4-3	NA	TRBJ2-1	TGCGCCAGCAGCCAAGATTGGAGGACCGCCTACAATGAGCAGTTCTTC	CASSQDWRTAYNEQFF
NA	TRBV12-3/TRBV12-4	few	TRBJ2-3	TGTGCCAGCAGTTCTGACGAGGATACGCAGTATTTT	CASSSDEDTQYF
TRBD2	TRBV20-1	many	TRBJ2-3	TGCAGTGCTCCGGGGGGGTTGGGGACAGATACGCAGTATTTT	CSAPGGLGTDTQYF
TRBD2	TRBV12-5	few	TRBJ2-5	TGTGCTAGTGGTCCCCCCTCCGGGACTAGCGGTCAAGAGACCCAGTACTTC	CASGPPSGTSGQETQYF
NA	TRBV24-1	NA	TRBJ2-3	TGTGCCACCAGTGACCACGGAACCGGGACAGATACGCAGTATTTT	CATSDHGTGTDTQYF
TRBD2	TRBV7-9	few	TRBJ2-5	TGTGCCAGCAGCTTAAGCAGAGGTAGCGGGGGTGCAGAGACCCAGTACTTC	CASSLSRGSGGAETQYF
TRBD1	TRBV9	NA	TRBJ2-5	TGTGCCAGCAGCGCGACAGGGGGCGGCCAAGAGACCCAGTACTTC	CASSATGGGQETQYF
NA	TRBV5-1	NA	TRBJ2-3	TGCGCCAGCAGCTTGGCGGATCTCTCGGCAGATACGCAGTATTTT	CASSLADLSADTQYF
NA	TRBV9	NA	TRBJ1-6	TGTGCCAGCAGCCCACGCGGGGGGGGAACATCACCCCTCCACTTT	CASSPRGGGTSPLHF
TRBD2	TRBV12-3/TRBV12-4	NA	TRBJ2-7	TGTGCCAGCAGTCCCGTAGCGGGGGCATACGAGCAGTACTTC	CASSPVAGAYEQYF
NA	TRBV20-1	few	TRBJ2-5	TGCAGTGCTAGAGGGACAAACCAAGAGACCCAGTACTTC	CSARGTNQETQYF
NA	TRBV14	NA	TRBJ2-4	TGTGCCAGCAGCCAAGAGCCACGGGGAGTCAAAAACATTCAGTACTTC	CASSQEPRGVKNIQYF
NA	TRBV7-9	NA	TRBJ2-3	TGTGCCAGCAGCCCCGTTCGGACCCTCACAGATACGCAGTATTTT	CASSPVRTLTDTQYF
NA	TRBV29-1	few	TRBJ2-5	TGCAGCGTTGCTCGTATTTCTGAGACCCAGTACTTC	CSVARISETQYF
NA	TRBV30	NA	TRBJ2-3	TGTGCCTCCTCAGGCGGTAGCGGAGTACCAGATACGCAGTATTTT	CASSGGSGVPDTQYF
NA	TRBV5-1	NA	TRBJ1-6	TGCGCCAGCAGCTCCTTGGGCTCCTATAATTCACCCCTCCACTTT	CASSSLGSYNSPLHF
NA	TRBV6-1	NA	TRBJ2-6	TGTGCCAGCGGAGGGGCAGGTCAAGTTGGGGCCAACGTCCTGACTTTC	CASGGAGQVGANVLTF
NA	TRBV7-9	NA	TRBJ1-2	TGTGCCAGCAGCAAGGCGGGGTATCGGGATGGCTACACCTTC	CASSKAGYRDGYTF
NA	TRBV16	NA	TRBJ1-4	TGTGCCAGCAGCCAATGGAACAATGAAAAACTGTTTTTT	CASSQWNNEKLFF
NA	TRBV4-1	NA	TRBJ2-1	TGCGCCAGCAGCCAAGATTGGAAGGGAGCCTACAATGAGCAGTTCTTC	CASSQDWKGAYNEQFF
NA	TRBV6-6	NA	TRBJ2-2	TGTGCCAGCAGTTACGACACCCCCATGGGCGGGGAGCTGTTTTTT	CASSYDTPMGGELFF
NA	TRBV4-3	NA	TRBJ1-1	TGCGCCAGCAGCCAAGTACAGGGTAGGGCTGAAGCTTTCTTT	CASSQVQGRAEAFF
NA	TRBV7-8	NA	TRBJ2-6	TGTGCCAGCAGCCAGGATAGTCGAGGAGCCGGGGCCAACGTCCTGACTTTC	CASSQDSRGAGANVLTF
NA	TRBV6-5	few	TRBJ2-5	TGTGCCAGCAGTTACTCGAACGGGGCGACCCAGTACTTC	CASSYSNGATQYF
NA	TRBV4-3	once	TRBJ2-6	TGCGCCAGCAGCCCCGGGGGATCTAACTCTGGGGCCAACGTCCTGACTTTC	CASSPGGSNSGANVLTF
NA	TRBV7-8	few	TRBJ1-1	TGTGCCAGCAGCTTAAGTCCGGGAGTGAACACTGAAGCTTTCTTT	CASSLSPGVNTEAFF
NA	TRBV12-3/TRBV12-4	few	TRBJ2-5	TGTGCCAGCAGTTTATTTGTTGCCGGCCAAGAGACCCAGTACTTC	CASSLFVAGQETQYF
TRBD1	TRBV7-9	NA	TRBJ1-2	TGTGCCAGCAGCCCGGGGACAGTTCGAGGCTACACCTTC	CASSPGTVRGYTF
TRBD1	TRBV4-1	few	TRBJ1-5	TGCGCCAGCAGCCAGAACAGGGGTAGCAATCAGCCCCAGCATTTT	CASSQNRGSNQPQHF
NA	TRBV7-9	NA	TRBJ2-5	TGTGCCAGCACCCCGGAAGAGACCCAGTACTTC	CASTPEETQYF
NA	TRBV5-1	NA	TRBJ2-1	TGCGCCAGCAGCTTGGTTCCCGCGGCTTCTAATGAGCAGTTCTTC	CASSLVPAASNEQFF
TRBD1	TRBV7-2	few	TRBJ1-5	TGTGCCAGCAGCTTAGGGACAGGCATGAATCAGCCCCAGCATTTT	CASSLGTGMNQPQHF
NA	TRBV2	NA	TRBJ2-1	TGTGCCAGCAGCGTAACGGTCGGGGAGCAGTTCTTC	CASSVTVGEQFF
TRBD1	TRBV12-3/TRBV12-4	few	TRBJ2-5	TGTGCCAGCTTATACCTGGGTGCAGGGGGCCGGGAGACCCAGTACTTC	CASLYLGAGGRETQYF
NA	TRBV25-1	NA	TRBJ1-6	TGTGCCAGCAGTTGGCGGAACCTAAAGGGGAATTCACCCCTCCACTTT	CASSWRNLKGNSPLHF
NA	TRBV7-3	NA	TRBJ1-1	TGTGCCAGCAGCCCAACCGGGGCAGGGAGCACTGAAGCTTTCTTT	CASSPTGAGSTEAFF
TRBD2	TRBV4-2	NA	TRBJ2-5	TGTGCCAGCAGCCAAGAAGAGGAGCGGGGAGAGACCCAGTACTTC	CASSQEEERGETQYF